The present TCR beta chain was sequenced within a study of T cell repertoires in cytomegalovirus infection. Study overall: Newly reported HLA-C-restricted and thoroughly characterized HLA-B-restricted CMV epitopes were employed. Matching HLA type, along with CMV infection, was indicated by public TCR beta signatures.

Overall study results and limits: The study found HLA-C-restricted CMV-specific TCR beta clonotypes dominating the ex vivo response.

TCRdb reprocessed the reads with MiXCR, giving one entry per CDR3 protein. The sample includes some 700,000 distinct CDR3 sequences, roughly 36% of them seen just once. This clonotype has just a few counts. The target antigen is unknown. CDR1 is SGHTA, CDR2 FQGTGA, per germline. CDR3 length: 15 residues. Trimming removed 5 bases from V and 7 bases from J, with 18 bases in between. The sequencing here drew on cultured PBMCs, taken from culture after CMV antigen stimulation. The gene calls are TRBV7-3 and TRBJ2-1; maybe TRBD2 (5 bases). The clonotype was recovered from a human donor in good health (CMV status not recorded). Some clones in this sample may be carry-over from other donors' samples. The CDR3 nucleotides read TGTGCCAGCAGCACTACCTTAGGCCCGGGAAATGAGCAGTTCTTC. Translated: CASSTTLGPGNEQFF.